This T cell receptor beta chain was obtained from a study of siplizumab effects on memory and regulatory T cells. About the research overall: Pairing was applied to the mixed lymphocyte reactions, which contained siplizumab at about 0.94 ug/mL or no drug.

For approximately six days at 37°C, the mixed lymphocyte reaction cells were kept in coculture. CFSE-labelled responders and Violet Dye-labelled stimulators, both PBMCs, were mixed 1:1. This clone was observed a single time. Its antigen remains unidentified. TCRdb's copy holds only in-frame clones and misses some; the assay was immunoSEQ multiplex PCR. The sample records 600 to 950 clones, around 66% being singletons. Germline values: CDR1 ENHRY, CDR2 SYGVKD. Losses at the gene ends were 4 bases for V and 8 bases for J; bases not matched to a gene: 4. The CDR3 is 14 amino acids. Regarding the study as a whole: Naive T cells appeared more varied than memory cells and looked like key alloresponse contributors. Alloreactive sequences tracing back to unstimulated CD4+ memory cells were significantly reduced by siplizumab.

Material for sequencing was CFSE-low (dividing) CD4+ T cells sorted from an allogeneic mixed lymphocyte reaction. The TCR sequence derives from a human donor in good health; the cells came from an allogeneic mixed lymphocyte reaction. Some clones in this sample may be carry-over from other donors' samples. The rearrangement joins TRBV10-3 to TRBJ1-4; 10 bases align to TRBD1. The CDR3 sequence: CAISGDRGGEKLFF. The CDR3 region has the DNA TGTGCCATCAGTGGGGACAGGGGAGGAGAAAAACTGTTTTTT.